This entry concerns a single T cell receptor beta chain. The clone's antigen remains unknown. Base qualities are missing; no much larger clone stands one base away. The immunoSEQ Assay, a bias-controlled multiplex PCR, was used to amplify TCRbeta CDR3 regions from genomic DNA. Regarding the original processing steps: Nucleated cell counts per sample were estimated from amplification of reference gene primers within the assay. Sequence reads were collapsed and filtered to measure the absolute abundance of every unique TCRbeta CDR3 rearrangement. For each sample, productive Simpson clonality was calculated by taking the square root of Simpson's diversity index across productive rearrangements. In its TCRdb copy, this immuneACCESS table keeps in-frame sequences only and misses some clones. Where compared with another copy, unresolved V genes explain less than half of these, and the others have no known cause. The V and J calls and the clone size are those of that table, but D and trimming were determined from the DNA. In this sample the table shows 300,000 to 400,000 clones, roughly 88% of which occur a single time. The ten largest clonotypes hold under 4.5% of the sample.

Taken from cysteine to phenylalanine, the CDR3 has 15 residues. Of the read, only the CDR3 DNA is kept; its 45 bases are in frame from base 1. V lost 6 bases and J lost 5 bases; the stretch between them is 17 bases long. Reading the germline V gene gives CDR1 SNHLY and CDR2 FYNNEI. The collaborating institutions used their own protocols to collect whole blood in K2EDTA tubes. For TCRbeta analysis, collaborators shipped samples in one of three forms: frozen whole blood, isolated PBMCs, or DNA extracted from either of those sample types. This specimen comes from a study of blood T cell repertoires in COVID-19 (dated by TCRdb to the early 2020s). About the investigation overall: Samples from collaborators originated in the United States, Italy and Spain and spanned both the acute and convalescent phases of COVID-19. Nearly every sample came with metadata listing a de-identified subject ID, COVID-19 status, age in years and sex. Subjects who had been exposed to COVID-19, were actively infected with it, or had recovered from it provided the deeply sampled blood TCRbeta repertoires that made up the dataset. The prospective study material was composed of cDNA or gDNA derived from T cells, B-cell-depleted T cells, or PBMCs. Where HLA class I and class II types were available, the types were taken from metadata supplied by the sample provider, not from assay-based typing. Samples were obtained from the ongoing ImmuneRACE study (first 160 participants) and from over 1,000 subjects provided by 6 global collaborators. A freely available public database, intended as a resource for researchers studying the immune response to SARS-CoV-2, is where the repertoires were released.

Broader findings and caveats from the paper: The quantity of clinical and demographic metadata differed by source and by participant and was supplied without curation.

The chain is assembled from TRBV2 and TRBJ1-5; the D gene cannot be named for sure. The sequence came from a woman in her 50s with active or convalescent COVID-19. The specimen sequenced was peripheral blood. CDR3 region: CASRRREGNDQPQHF. The DNA sequence is given as TGTGCCAGCAGACGCCGGGAAGGGAACGATCAGCCCCAGCATTTT.